A single T cell receptor (beta chain) is shown here with its context. It has no known antigen specificity. No base-level quality is on record; no much larger clone is a single base apart. The goal of deep resolution MiSeq sequencing was a depth between 1 in 1 million and 1 in 200,000 T cells, and coverage averaged 10x per clonotype. TCR beta libraries were generated with the immunoSEQ hsTCRB Kit. From the authors' description of their analysis: The data were analyzed with ImmunoSEQ Analyzer and ImmunoSEQ Data Assistant, and V, D and J gene assignments followed IMGT definitions. Clonality was computed as one minus normalized Shannon entropy of productive rearrangement frequencies, ranging from 0 to 1. Public clonotype analysis was restricted to overrepresented clonotypes comprising at least 0.05% of each patient's repertoire. Thirteen age-matched healthy donor repertoires from immuneACCESS served as clonality controls. The table comes from immuneACCESS by way of TCRdb, which keeps in-frame sequences with V and J called. Part of the clones is missing from these tables; in studies checked, under half for an unresolved V gene and the rest for unknown reasons. The DNA was the basis for D and trimming; V, J and clone size are from that table. For this sample there are fewer than 40,000 clones; roughly 65% appear just once. 7% of the sample lies in the top ten.

This entry is derived from a study of cytotoxic CD8 clonotypes in ibrutinib-treated CLL (dated by TCRdb to about 2021). Regarding the study in general: In this cohort, about 16 patients were treatment-naive and roughly 10 were relapsed/refractory, while some 18 had unmutated IGHV. Responses were partial in approximately 24 patients and complete in 2; after median around 68 months follow-up, roughly 14 stayed in remission and about twelve progressed. Response samples were obtained after a median of 12 months of treatment, with a range of roughly 6 to 40 months. Samples averaged approximately 260,000 productive templates and tens of thousands of productive rearrangements. Longitudinal samples were available for about 30% of the roughly 86 trial participants. Cryopreserved peripheral blood mononuclear cells were obtained prior to treatment, at the time of response, and at either disease progression or sustained remission. Every sample from remission and from progressive disease was obtained while the patients were still on ibrutinib. Points the paper makes about the study in general: Sustained-remission and progressing patients did not have matched sampling times, and lymph node repertoires were not examined. Public clonotypes were found to be uncommon and were observed to contract or remain stable during treatment; the increase in clonality was shown to reflect expansion of private clonotypes at ibrutinib response. Baseline clonality exceeded that of age-matched healthy donors and correlated strongly with circulating CD8+ T-cell counts. An increase in clonality was observed at ibrutinib response, with clonality remaining stable during sustained remission and falling back toward baseline at progression.

Interpreted using the paper, the time point label stands for: progressive disease on ibrutinib. For TCR beta library preparation, 1.5 to 2 micrograms of genomic DNA was extracted from cryopreserved PBMCs. Longitudinal blood samples from CLL patients on ibrutinib monotherapy were analyzed using high-throughput TCR beta sequencing. Patients were enrolled in a phase 2 open-label single-center ibrutinib monotherapy trial. The sequence derives from a human donor with chronic lymphocytic leukemia. Sample: PBMCs, taken at disease progression, from a patient treated with ibrutinib.

The CDR3 loop reads CASSGPISTDTQYF. The bases are TGTGCCAGCAGTGGCCCTATCAGCACAGATACGCAGTATTTT. The chain joins TRBV25-1 to TRBJ2-3; the D gene cannot be named for sure. Deletion took 4 bases off V and 0 bases off J, with a span of 8 bases between the germline ends. Reading from cysteine to phenylalanine, the CDR3 counts 14 amino acids. Of the read, only the CDR3 DNA is kept; its 42 bases are in frame from base 1. CDR1 and CDR2 were assigned from the germline V gene as MGHDK and SYGVNS.